This TCR beta chain was identified during a study of naive and memory T cell subsets. Study-level points and caveats: No ground truth validated the naive and memory repertoire findings.

The beta constant-region primer was an equimolar mix of two oligonucleotides covering TRBC1 and TRBC2. The cDNA 3' end received a ligated single-stranded oligonucleotide carrying the SP2 primer and a 12-nucleotide UMI. A single record per CDR3 protein comes from TCRdb applying MiXCR to the UMI-ligation and nested PCR reads. This table has about 90,000 distinct CDR3 sequences, 6% to 7.5% appearing once. Cells stained for CD3, CD4, CD8, CD45RA, CD27 and viability were sorted into four CD45RA/CD27 subsets. V dropped 4 bases and J dropped 0 bases, with 7 bases sitting between them. The V gene's germline CDR1 is SGHVS and CDR2 FNYEAQ. The length of the CDR3 is 15 residues. This clonotype was detected ten times or more. No antigen is known for it.

V gene TRBV7-6 combines with J gene TRBJ2-6; D not resolved. Sequenced: central memory CD4+ T cells from blood. This clonotype was obtained from a human donor in good health. CDR3: CASSSSSSGANVLTF. CDR3 nucleotides: TGTGCCAGCAGCTCCAGTTCCTCTGGGGCCAACGTCCTGACTTTC.